A selection of T cell receptor beta chains follows, all from one sample in a study of memory CD4+ T cells and cytomegalovirus serostatus. The method was immunoSEQ multiplex PCR; TCRdb's version includes in-frame clones alone and lacks a portion of them. The table has some 45,000 clones, 70% to 75% seen once. Sequencing was carried out using memory CD4+ T cells from blood. These receptors were collected from an adult in good health and CMV-seropositive. Both conserved end residues are part of each CDR3. Each record gives: J gene, V gene, CDR3 protein.

>TRBJ1-6|TRBV10-3
CAIRGDGKLSPLHF
>TRBJ1-2|TRBV5-4
CASSFERSYGYTF
>TRBJ2-3|TRBV29-1
CSVGIQGGSDTQYF
>TRBJ2-5|TRBV11-2
CASSLTTGGGETQYF
>TRBJ2-7|TRBV28
CASSSNSGGGSYEQYF
>TRBJ1-3|TRBV7-4
CASSLGGCGDSGNTIYF
>TRBJ1-3|TRBV18
CASGQGAGNTIYF
>TRBJ1-4|TRBV7-2
CASSYTRGDPSGSNEKLFF
>TRBJ2-3|TRBV7-2
CASSLGQTTDTQYF
>TRBJ1-5|TRBV7-9
CASSLNRDQPQHF
>TRBJ1-6|TRBV6-5
CASSLEGDSPLHF
>TRBJ2-2|TRBV7-2
CASSTNTGELFF
>TRBJ2-7|TRBV6-1
CATLREVYEQYF
>TRBJ2-1|TRBV7-2
CASSLSQGAYNEQFF
>TRBJ1-1|TRBV5-5
CASLATGYTEAFF
>TRBJ2-5|TRBV19
CASRQAGETQYF
>TRBJ2-3|TRBV7-9
CASRSFRGGGTDTQYF
>TRBJ1-1|TRBV21-1
CASSKGVGHLNTEAFF
>TRBJ1-1|TRBV18
CASSPGTGDEAFF
>TRBJ2-7|TRBV4-2
CASSQDLRDSYEQYF
>TRBJ1-1|TRBV11-2
CASSLRDTEAFF
>TRBJ2-7|TRBV15
CATSRDRASYEQYF
>TRBJ2-1|TRBV6-6
CASSVDREDEQFF
>TRBJ1-2|TRBV11-1
CASSSPAGYGYTF
>TRBJ1-6|TRBV7-8
CASSFLTGGNSPLHF
>TRBJ1-5|TRBV10-2
CASSDQGQINQPQHF
>TRBJ2-1|TRBV4-2
CASSHDLEGGTNEQFF
>TRBJ2-3|TRBV14
CASSPLDGTTDTQYF
>TRBJ2-5|TRBV20-1
CSAGQETQYF
>TRBJ1-6|TRBV2
CASSRTGTDNSPLHF
>TRBJ2-7|TRBV7-2
CASSRDSYYEQYF
>TRBJ1-4|TRBV4-1
CASSQAPRGRGEKLFF
>TRBJ1-2|TRBV28
CASSFGGPNYGYTF
>TRBJ2-5|TRBV5-5
CASSRDSTKKTQYF
>TRBJ1-1|TRBV18
CASSPFRQDTEAFF
>TRBJ1-1|TRBV9
CASSGAGTENTEAFF